The 24 T cell receptor beta chains below all came from one sample that was sequenced in a study of a mutant IDH1 vaccine in newly diagnosed glioma. Time point in this sample: baseline, week 1 (first vaccination visit). Regarding treatment: pre-vaccination baseline after standard-of-care therapy. This table comes from immunoSEQ multiplex PCR, and its TCRdb copy is limited to in-frame clones, with some not included. This table holds approximately 25,000 clones, about 92% found once. This sample comprised PBMCs, obtained from a glioma patient treated with radiotherapy, temozolomide or both. These receptors were collected from a man aged 35 to 55 with glioma.

The genes are TRBV5-4 and TRBJ1-5, with D perhaps TRBD1 (5 bases). The CDR3 consists of 15 residues. V was cut by 0 bases and J by 4 bases, with 11 bases left in between. Germline assignment: CDR1 SGHNT and CDR2 YYREEE (reference sequence). In nucleotides, the CDR3 is TGTGCCAGCAGCTTGGATGGGGGAGGAAATCAGCCCCAGCATTTT. It codes for CASSLDGGGNQPQHF.

V gene TRBV7-9 combines with J gene TRBJ1-2; 9 positions match TRBD1. The CDR3 contains 15 residues. The germline gives CDR1 SEHNR, CDR2 FQNEAQ (reference sequence). V shed 2 bases, J shed 7 bases, and the junction held 8 bases outside the gene matches. The CDR3 loop reads CASSLRTDRGIGYTF. The DNA for the CDR3 is TGTGCCAGCAGCTTAAGAACGGACAGGGGAATTGGCTACACCTTC.

The V and J genes are TRBV6-6 and TRBJ1-3; D unresolved. This CDR3 region has 12 residues. Deletions cut 8 bases from V and 4 bases from J, with 9 bases between. Per germline, CDR1 MNHNY and CDR2 SVGAGI (reference sequence). The CDR3 region is CASGSVGNTIYF. In nucleotides, the CDR3 is TGTGCCAGCGGGTCTGTGGGAAACACCATATATTTT.

Worth noting for this clone: This same CDR3 is encoded by further DNA sequences in the sample. This sequence joins TRBV19 and TRBJ2-2; 7 bases are a match to TRBD2. The CDR3 has 15 amino acids. Germline CDR1 LNHDA, CDR2 SQIVND (reference sequence). V shed 6 bases, J shed 4 bases, and the junction held 8 bases outside the gene matches. CDR3 in DNA: TGTGCCAGTAGCATATCGGGGGAGGGCACCGGGGAGCTGTTTTTT. This sequence encodes CASSISGEGTGELFF. Drawing the rest from reference TRBV19 and TRBJ2-2, the complete variable domain is DGGITQSPKYLFRKEGQNVTLSCEQNLNHDAMYWYRQDPGQGLRLIYYSQIVNDFQKGDIAEGYSVSREKKESFPLTVTSAQKNPTAFYLCASSISGEGTGELFFGEGSRLTVL.

The chain couples TRBV2 to TRBJ2-7; 7 bases align to TRBD2. The CDR3 is 14 amino acids. Germline V gene data show CDR1 as SNHLY and CDR2 as FYNNEI. V trimming: 10 bases; J trimming: 0 bases; junction bases outside the gene matches: 9. In DNA, the CDR3 is TGTGCCACCTCAGCTAGCGGTACCTCCTACGAGCAGTACTTC. Translation: CATSASGTSYEQYF. Complete variable domain (other parts from reference TRBV2 and TRBJ2-7): EPEVTQTPSHQVTQMGQEVILRCVPISNHLYFYWYRQILGQKVEFLVSFYNNEISEKSEIFDDQFSVERPDGSNFTLKIRSTKLEDSAMYFCATSASGTSYEQYFGPGTRLTVT.

The chain has TRBV27 and TRBJ1-3; D is unresolved. The CDR3 is made up of 16 amino acids. The germline CDR1 and CDR2 sequences are MNHEY and SMNVEV (reference sequence). V was clipped by 5 bases and J by 0 bases, with 14 bases between them. CDR3 in DNA: TGTGCCAGCAGTCTGACCTACCCCTACTCTGGAAACACCATATATTTT. It specifies CASSLTYPYSGNTIYF.

The chain carries TRBV19 and TRBJ1-1; D remains unclear. Germline-derived CDR1 and CDR2 are LNHDA and SQIVND (reference sequence). The CDR3 consists of 13 residues. V was clipped by 3 bases and J by 1 base, with 6 bases between them. CDR3 residues: CASSIVANTEAFF. The CDR3 bases are TGTGCCAGTAGTATTGTGGCGAACACTGAAGCTTTCTTT.

The rearrangement joins TRBV29-1 to TRBJ2-7, with TRBD2 identical over 7 bases. Germline trimming cut 6 bases from V and 3 bases from J; bases unmatched to any gene: 8. Germline V CDR1 and CDR2: SQVTM, ANQGSEA. This CDR3 comprises 13 residues. Here the CDR3 DNA reads TGCAGCGTGCTAGCGGAAAAGTACTACGAGCAGTACTTC. Its translation: CSVLAEKYYEQYF.

The genes are TRBV7-8 and TRBJ1-5; 8 bases are a match to TRBD1. With V trimmed by 2 bases and J by 3 bases, 6 bases remained unmatched. The CDR3 has 16 amino acids. The germline V gene has CDR1 SGHVS and CDR2 FQNEAQ. DNA of the CDR3: TGTGCCAGCAGCTTACGGACAGGGCTTGACAATCAGCCCCAGCATTTT. As protein: CASSLRTGLDNQPQHF.

The J gene is TRBJ1-4, the V gene TRBV5-5; 8 bases map to TRBD1. The CDR3 consists of 17 residues. J was trimmed by 0 bases and V by 5 bases; bases with no gene match: 9. Germline V gives CDR1 SGHKS, CDR2 YYEKEE (reference sequence). CDR3 residues: CASRPNPDRATNEKLFF. For the CDR3, the DNA is TGTGCCAGCAGACCAAACCCGGACAGGGCAACTAATGAAAAACTGTTTTTT. Combining the CDR3 with reference TRBV5-5 and TRBJ1-4 gives the whole variable domain DAGVTQSPTHLIKTRGQQVTLRCSPISGHKSVSWYQQVLGQGPQFIFQYYEKEERGRGNFPDRFSARQFPNYSSELNVNALLLGDSALYLCASRPNPDRATNEKLFFGSGTQLSVL.

The chain couples TRBV18 to TRBJ1-6, with 8 bases that match TRBD1. This CDR3 has 18 residues. Germline V lookup: CDR1 KGHSH, CDR2 LQKENI. Unmatched junction bases numbered 11, after V lost 1 base and J lost 6 bases. The CDR3 bases are TGTGCCAGCTCACCACTTGAGGCAGGGGGCGATAGTAATTCACCCCTCCACTTT. Protein product: CASSPLEAGGDSNSPLHF.

V usage is TRBV7-9 and J usage is TRBJ2-6; D possibly matches TRBD1 or TRBD2 (6 bases each). V lost 9 bases and J lost 4, with 25 bases in between. The CDR3 extends over 18 amino acids. The germline V gene has CDR1 SEHNR and CDR2 FQNEAQ (reference sequence). CDR3 sequence (DNA): TGTGCCAGTATCGCTCAGGGGAGGTACTTTGGGGGGGCCAACGTCCTGACTTTC. It is translated as CASIAQGRYFGGANVLTF.

This chain joins TRBV6-6 and TRBJ2-2; the match to TRBD2 covers 11 bases. Losses at the gene ends were 6 bases for V and 4 bases for J; bases not matched to a gene: 4. Germline V gives CDR1 MNHNY, CDR2 SVGAGI (reference sequence). This CDR3 spans 15 amino acids. The CDR3 nucleotides are TGTGCCAGCAGCAATCTAGCGGGGGGCACCGGGGAGCTGTTTTTT. Encoded protein: CASSNLAGGTGELFF.

The genes are TRBV21-1 and TRBJ2-4; the D call in the table, TRBD2, was not verified against the DNA. TRBV21-1 is a known pseudogene. The CDR3 contains 21 residues. CDR3 nucleotides: TGTGCCAGCAGCCTAATGGAAGGGACTCACAATAGCCACCTAGCCAAAAACATTCAGTACTTC. Translating it yields CASSLMEGTHNSHLAKNIQYF.

The genes are TRBV30 and TRBJ2-1, with 7 bases that match TRBD2. V shed 4 bases and J 5 bases; nucleotides not matched to a gene: 8. The CDR3 has 14 amino acids. Germline V gene data show CDR1 as GTSNPN and CDR2 as SVGIG (reference sequence). The CDR3 DNA sequence: TGTGCCTGGAAAATTGGGCGGGGGAACAATGAGCAGTTCTTC. Translation: CAWKIGRGNNEQFF.

The count of this clone is one. The chain couples TRBV5-4 to TRBJ1-6, with 7 bases aligning to TRBD1. V trimming: 3 bases; J trimming: 0 bases; junction bases outside the gene matches: 6. The CDR3 contains 17 residues. Germline-derived CDR1 and CDR2 are SGHNT and YYREEE (reference sequence). The CDR3 protein is CASSSGQSGSYNSPLHF. The CDR3 DNA reads TGTGCCAGCAGCTCGGGACAGTCGGGCTCCTATAATTCACCCCTCCACTTT.

This chain connects TRBV4-3 to TRBJ2-5; the D gene is possibly TRBD2 (7 bases). V lost 0 bases and J 6 bases, leaving 17 bases between the germline ends. The CDR3 extends over 16 amino acids. Germline-derived CDR1 and CDR2 are LGHNA and YSLEER. The CDR3 is CASSQDVGGGGKTQYF. CDR3 bases: TGCGCCAGCAGCCAAGATGTTGGGGGGGGCGGAAAGACCCAGTACTTC.

V usage is TRBV9 and J usage is TRBJ1-3; a weak D match, TRBD1 (5 bases). V lost 4 bases to trimming and J lost 1 base, with 12 bases between them. CDR1 SGDLS and CDR2 YYNGEE come from the germline V gene. The CDR3 is made up of 15 amino acids. In nucleotides, the CDR3 is TGTGCCAGCAGCCTAAACCGGGGGTCTGGAAACACCATATATTTT. Translating it yields CASSLNRGSGNTIYF.

V usage is TRBV10-3 and J usage is TRBJ2-3; D remains unclear. The germline gives CDR1 ENHRY, CDR2 SYGVKD. CDR3 length: 16 residues. Trimming shortened V by 0 bases and J by 2 bases, and 12 bases separated the two germline ends. The CDR3 here is CAISESRVHVTDTQYF. Here the CDR3 DNA reads TGTGCCATCAGTGAGTCCCGGGTACATGTCACAGATACGCAGTATTTT.

The chain carries TRBV19 and TRBJ2-4; weak D call: TRBD1 (6 bases). The CDR3 runs 15 residues. The germline V gene encodes CDR1 LNHDA and CDR2 SQIVND (reference sequence). V was shortened by 4 bases and J by 0 bases, with 10 bases between the two germline ends. CDR3 nucleotide sequence: TGTGCCAGTAGTAGGACAGTCCTAGCCAAAAACATTCAGTACTTC. Its translation is CASSRTVLAKNIQYF.

CDR3 sequence (DNA): TGTGCCAGCAGTGCGGGGGCTAGCGGGGGGTACCAAGAGACCCAGTACTTC. As protein: CASSAGASGGYQETQYF. The chain recombines TRBV2 with TRBJ2-5; TRBD2 matches 11 bases. V trimming: 4 bases; J trimming: 0 bases; junction bases outside the gene matches: 7. This CDR3 contains 17 residues. The germline V gene has CDR1 SNHLY and CDR2 FYNNEI.

The rearrangement links TRBV7-9 to TRBJ2-3; D gene ambiguous. From germline, CDR1 is SEHNR and CDR2 FQNEAQ (reference sequence). The CDR3 is 13 residues long. V lost 6 bases and J lost 4, with 11 bases in between. The CDR3: CASSIRAADTQYF. The CDR3, as DNA: TGTGCCAGCAGTATTAGGGCCGCAGATACGCAGTATTTT.

This chain uses TRBV27 with TRBJ2-7; D is uncertain. This CDR3 is 15 amino acids long. The germline gives CDR1 MNHEY, CDR2 SMNVEV (reference sequence). Deletions cut 5 bases from V and 2 bases from J, with 16 bases between. The CDR3 loop is CASSSLAANTYEQYF. The CDR3 region has the DNA TGTGCCAGCAGTAGCCTTGCGGCTAATACCTACGAGCAGTACTTC.

The genes are TRBV6-1 and TRBJ1-2; no definite D call. Looked up from germline, CDR1 is MNHNS and CDR2 is SASEGT. V lost 2 bases and J 4 bases, leaving 11 bases between the germline ends. This CDR3 spans 14 amino acids. CDR3 in amino acids: CASSEYEGIYGYTF. The CDR3 bases are TGTGCCAGCAGTGAATATGAGGGAATCTATGGCTACACCTTC.